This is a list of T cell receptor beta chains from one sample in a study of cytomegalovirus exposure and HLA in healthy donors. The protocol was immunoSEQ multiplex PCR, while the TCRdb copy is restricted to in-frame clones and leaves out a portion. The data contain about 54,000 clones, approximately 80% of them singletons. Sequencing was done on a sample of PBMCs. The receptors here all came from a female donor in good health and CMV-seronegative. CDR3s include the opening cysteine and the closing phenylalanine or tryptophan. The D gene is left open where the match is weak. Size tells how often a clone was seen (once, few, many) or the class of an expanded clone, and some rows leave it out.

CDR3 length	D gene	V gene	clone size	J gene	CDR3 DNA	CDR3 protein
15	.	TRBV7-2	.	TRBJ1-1	TGTGCCAGCAGCCCGCCCGAGAGCCTGAACACTGAAGCTTTCTTT	CASSPPESLNTEAFF
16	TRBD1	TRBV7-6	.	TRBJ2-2	TGTGCCAGCAGCCCTCGGGGGACAGGGGCCACCGGGGAGCTGTTTTTT	CASSPRGTGATGELFF
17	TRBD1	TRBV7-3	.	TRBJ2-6	TGTGCCAGCAGGTCCGGGACAGGCCCCTCTGGGGCCAACGTCCTGACTTTC	CASRSGTGPSGANVLTF
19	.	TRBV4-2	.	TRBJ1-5	TGTGCCAGCAGCCCTAGACTAGAACCAAGCTACTATAGCAATCAGCCCCAGCATTTT	CASSPRLEPSYYSNQPQHF
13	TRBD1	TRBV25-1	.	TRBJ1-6	TGTGCCAGCACCACGACAGGGATTTCACCCCTCCACTTT	CASTTTGISPLHF
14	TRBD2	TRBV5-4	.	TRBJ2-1	TGTGCCAGCACGGGACTAGCGGCCTCCAATGAGCAGTTCTTC	CASTGLAASNEQFF
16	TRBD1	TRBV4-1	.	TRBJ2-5	TGCGCCAGCAGCCAAGGACGTGGACAGGGGACGGAGACCCAGTACTTC	CASSQGRGQGTETQYF
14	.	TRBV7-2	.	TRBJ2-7	TGTGCCAGCAGCTTTACAGGGAGCTCCTACGAGCAGTACTTC	CASSFTGSSYEQYF
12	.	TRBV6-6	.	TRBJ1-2	TGTGCCAGCAGTACGACAGTCTATGGCTACACCTTC	CASSTTVYGYTF
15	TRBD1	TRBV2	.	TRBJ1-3	TGTGCCAGCAGCCTCGGACAGGGGGCTGGAAACACCATATATTTT	CASSLGQGAGNTIYF
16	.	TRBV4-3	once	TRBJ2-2	TGCGCCAGCAGCCAACCCTCCTCTTCGAACACCGGGGAGCTGTTTTTT	CASSQPSSSNTGELFF
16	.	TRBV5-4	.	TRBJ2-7	TGTGCCAGCAGCCCCCCTCAGGGGGGTAGCTCCTACGAGCAGTACTTC	CASSPPQGGSSYEQYF
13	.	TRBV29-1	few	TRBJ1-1	TGCAGCGTTGCCCGGACAGAGAACACTGAAGCTTTCTTT	CSVARTENTEAFF
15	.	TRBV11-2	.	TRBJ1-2	TGTGCCAGCAGCGGTTATGATGGCAGGGGAAATGGCTACACCTTC	CASSGYDGRGNGYTF
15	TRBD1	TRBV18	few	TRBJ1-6	TGTGCCAGCTCATCTGGACAGGTCGGTAATTCACCCCTCCACTTT	CASSSGQVGNSPLHF
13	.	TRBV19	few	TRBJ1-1	TGTGCCAGTAGTGCAGGCTCGGTTACTGAAGCTTTCTTT	CASSAGSVTEAFF